This entry concerns a single TCR beta chain. Its antigen is not identified. The germline gene is not matched at one end of the junction; a read error may be the cause. 13 Jbeta primers and 60 Vbeta primers were used for the PCR. TCRdb's table, derived via immunoSEQ multiplex PCR, lists solely in-frame clones and lacks some. The sample comprises hundreds of thousands of clones, around nine tenths of which are singletons, and less than 2.5% rests with the top ten. These data are taken from a study of cytomegalovirus exposure and HLA in healthy donors. Healthy bone marrow donors made up the donor group. Broader study findings: V- and J-gene trimming of TCR beta was linked (in a later analysis) to a missense DCLRE1C variant.

The sequence was collected from a woman between 18 and 29 years old in good health and CMV-seronegative. Input material: PBMCs.

The CDR3 sequence is CASSADSQVGEKLCF. The CDR3 nucleotides are TGTGCCAGCAGTGCGGACAGCCAGGTTGGGGAAAAACTGTGTTTT. The chain combines TRBV2 with TRBJ1-4; possibly TRBD1 for D (6 bases). The germline V gene has CDR1 SNHLY and CDR2 FYNNEI. There are 15 residues in the CDR3.